The clone carrying this TCR beta chain was seen many times. Profiled with immunoSEQ multiplex PCR; TCRdb holds only in-frame clones, not every one. Here the sample spans some 56,000 clones, roughly 80% being singletons. The data are from a study of blood T cell repertoires in COVID-19. About the study: Nucleic acid was either cDNA or gDNA, and it came from T cells, B-cell-depleted T cells, or PBMCs.

The clonotype originates from a woman aged 45-59 years with active or convalescent COVID-19. The source material was peripheral blood.

The CDR3 DNA is TGTGCCAGCACCCAGGGGAGGAAGGGGGAGCAGTACTTC. Translated, it gives CASTQGRKGEQYF. V is TRBV3-1 (or the pseudogene TRBV3-2) and J is TRBJ2-7; D might be TRBD1 or TRBD2, each matching 6 bases. From germline, CDR1 is LGHDT and CDR2 YNNKEL (reference sequence). The CDR3 runs 13 residues. The V and J ends lost 7 bases and 7 bases respectively, with 17 bases between them.